This T cell receptor beta chain was retrieved from a study of graft-versus-host responses after intestinal transplantation. Study as a whole: Multivisceral, liver-intestinal, or isolated intestinal grafts were transplanted into recipients.

CDR3 size: 14 residues. Trimming shortened V by 2 bases and J by 7 bases, and 12 bases separated the two germline ends. Per the germline V gene, CDR1 is MNHEY and CDR2 is SMNVEV (reference sequence). Using immunoSEQ multiplex PCR, the repertoire was profiled, and TCRdb retains in-frame clones only, with some absent. The sample includes some 85,000 clones, around 86% of them seen just once. On this clone itself: Its specificity is not known.

The sequence was collected from a human donor who was the organ donor for an intestinal transplant. The chain uses TRBV27 and TRBJ1-5; a weak D match, TRBD1 (6 bases). Sequences were derived from unstimulated CD8+ T cells sorted from spleen or lymph node cells, sampled before transplant. The CDR3 protein is CASSLRGAGQPQHF. CDR3 DNA sequence: TGTGCCAGCAGTTTACGGGGGGCAGGGCAGCCCCAGCATTTT.